Following are 28 T cell receptor beta chains from one sample sequenced in a study of PD-L1 blockade in urothelial cancer. Repertoires were generated with immunoSEQ multiplex PCR, while TCRdb's copy carries only in-frame clones and drops some. The profile shows tens of thousands of clones, roughly 82% of them singletons. Sequencing was performed on PBMCs, taken around atezolizumab (anti-PD-L1) treatment. These TCRs come from a man aged 65 to 79 with urothelial cancer.

The J gene is TRBJ2-7, the V gene TRBV15; 9 nucleotides line up with TRBD2. This CDR3 region has 15 residues. J was trimmed by 1 base and V by 3 bases; bases with no gene match: 4. Germline lookup yields CDR1 LNHNV and CDR2 YYDKDF (reference sequence). The CDR3 DNA follows: TGTGCCACCAGCAGGGTAGCGGGAGCTTCCTACGAGCAGTACTTC. Its translation is CATSRVAGASYEQYF.

The genes are TRBV6-1 and TRBJ2-1; D is perhaps TRBD2 (5 bases). V gave up 8 bases and J gave up 2 bases, with 16 bases separating them. Germline-derived CDR1 and CDR2 are MNHNS and SASEGT. The CDR3 is 15 residues long. Written as DNA, the CDR3 is TGTGCCAGCCGAAAAACTAGTGAGCCCTACAATGAGCAGTTCTTC. Translating gives CASRKTSEPYNEQFF.

This clone was recorded a few times. The chain links TRBV5-6 to TRBJ1-2, with TRBD1 matching 10 bases. From germline, CDR1 is SGHDT and CDR2 YYEEEE. V gave up 4 bases and J gave up 8 bases; unmatched junction bases: 14. The CDR3 length is 16 residues. The chain's CDR3 is CASSLLRDRGFGGYTF. CDR3 sequence (DNA): TGTGCCAGCAGCCTCCTTCGGGACAGGGGATTCGGGGGCTACACCTTC.

V is TRBV5-1 and J is TRBJ1-1; 9 bases match TRBD1. The germline V gene encodes CDR1 SGHRS and CDR2 YFSETQ. Trimming took 4 bases from V and 1 from J; bases not matched to a gene: 5. This CDR3 contains 15 residues. Written as DNA, the CDR3 is TGCGCCAGCAGCAACTCGGGACAGGGGAACACTGAAGCTTTCTTT. This codes for CASSNSGQGNTEAFF. The whole variable domain, filled in from reference TRBV5-1 and TRBJ1-1, reads KAGVTQTPRYLIKTRGQQVTLSCSPISGHRSVSWYQQTPGQGLQFLFEYFSETQRNKGNFPGRFSGRQFSNSRSEMNVSTLELGDSALYLCASSNSGQGNTEAFFGQGTRLTVV.

This clone turned up a few times. Written as DNA, the CDR3 is TGTGCCAGCAAGGCAGGGTCAAGCACCGGGGAGCTGTTTTTT. Residues: CASKAGSSTGELFF. The chain carries TRBV6-1 and TRBJ2-2, with D perhaps TRBD1 (5 bases). This CDR3 has 14 residues. The V gene lost 7 bases and the J gene lost 4 bases, with 13 bases spanning the gap. Germline assignment: CDR1 MNHNS and CDR2 SASEGT.

This rearrangement joins TRBV2 to TRBJ2-5; maybe TRBD1 (6 bases). The CDR3 has 14 residues. CDR1 is SNHLY and CDR2 is FYNNEI in the germline V gene. Deletions cut 6 bases from V and 2 bases from J, with 13 bases between. CDR3 coding DNA: TGTGCCAGCAGGATCAGGGGCTCACAAGAGACCCAGTACTTC. Translated, it gives CASRIRGSQETQYF.

On this clone: Its ends do not fully match the called genes, so a read error is possible. The chain uses TRBV10-2 and TRBJ1-4, with D maybe TRBD1 (6 bases). Germline CDR1 and CDR2: WSHSY and SAAADI. The CDR3 has 11 amino acids. In DNA, the CDR3 is TGCGCCAGCAGCGCCGGGACACACCGACTTTTT. Translating gives CASSAGTHRLF.

This sequence joins TRBV4-2 and TRBJ2-2; D is unclear. The germline V gene encodes CDR1 LGHNA and CDR2 YNFKEQ. Between the trimmed V and J ends, which lost 0 bases and 6 bases, there was a span of 23 bases. CDR3 size: 19 residues. The CDR3 nucleotides read TGTGCCAGCAGCCAAGATCAGTTAACGGGTCCGACGGTCGCCGGGGAGCTGTTTTTT. Its translation: CASSQDQLTGPTVAGELFF.

The rearrangement uses TRBV6-5 and TRBJ2-1, with 12 bases that match TRBD1. V shed 6 bases and J 7 bases; nucleotides not matched to a gene: 4. The CDR3 contains 14 residues. Germline assignment: CDR1 MNHEY and CDR2 SVGAGI. CDR3 sequence (DNA): TGTGCCAGCAGGGGGACAGGGGGCAGGAATGAGCAGTTCTTC. The encoded protein is CASRGTGGRNEQFF.

The chain has TRBV27 and TRBJ1-2, with unresolved D. CDR3 length equals 14 residues. Trimming removed 8 bases at V and 0 bases at J, with 13 bases between. CDR1 is MNHEY and CDR2 is SMNVEV in the germline V gene (reference sequence). The CDR3 sequence: CASGPSQTNYGYTF. The CDR3, as DNA: TGTGCCAGCGGCCCGTCGCAGACTAACTATGGCTACACCTTC.

This clone has just a few counts. The chain is built from TRBV7-2 and TRBJ1-5, with TRBD1 matching 10 bases. V lost 5 bases to trimming and J lost 7 bases; unmatched junction nucleotides: 8. Germline-derived CDR1 and CDR2 are SGHTA and FQGNSA. The length of the CDR3 is 15 residues. CDR3 region: CASSRGTGERQPQHF. CDR3 nucleotide sequence: TGTGCCAGCAGCCGCGGGACAGGGGAAAGGCAGCCCCAGCATTTT.

Remarks on this clone: An end of the junction differs from the germline gene, which may be a read error. The chain's CDR3 is CASSFGGDEAF. The CDR3 coding sequence is TGTGCCAGCAGCTTTGGGGGGGACGAGGCCTTC. The chain joins TRBV7-9 to TRBJ1-2, with D perhaps TRBD1 (5 bases). The CDR3 is made up of 11 amino acids. From germline, CDR1 is SEHNR and CDR2 FQNEAQ (reference sequence).

V gene TRBV25-1 combines with J gene TRBJ2-3; tentatively, D is TRBD2 (5 bases). The germline V and J ends were trimmed by 3 bases and 2 bases, with 15 bases remaining between them. The CDR3 length is 16 residues. Germline V gene sequence: CDR1 MGHDK, CDR2 SYGVNS. The CDR3 sequence: CASSDGGLGITDTQYF. CDR3 coding DNA: TGTGCCAGCAGTGACGGAGGTCTAGGTATCACAGATACGCAGTATTTT.

J is TRBJ2-7 and V is TRBV6-5; D is perhaps TRBD1 (5 bases). This CDR3 spans 14 amino acids. Trimming removed 0 bases from V and 12 bases from J, with 18 bases in between. Germline values: CDR1 MNHEY, CDR2 SVGAGI. The CDR3 coding sequence is TGTGCCAGCAGTTACTCGATAGGGCAGGGATCCCTGTACTTC. Translated: CASSYSIGQGSLYF.

The chain employs TRBV29-1 and TRBJ1-4, with 10 bases aligning to TRBD1. The CDR3 totals 15 residues. Germline CDR1 is SQVTM and CDR2 is ANQGSEA. After removal of 0 bases from V and 4 bases from J, the junction contained 2 bases not matched to a gene. CDR3 sequence (DNA): TGCAGCGTTGAAGATCGGACAGGGGGTAATGAAAAACTGTTTTTT. It specifies CSVEDRTGGNEKLFF.

This clone is judged medium-sized. The chain recombines TRBV2 with TRBJ2-7; 7 bases match TRBD2. The CDR3 loop spans 15 amino acids. Per germline, CDR1 SNHLY and CDR2 FYNNEI. The V segment lost 0 bases and the J segment 6 bases; nucleotides outside the gene matches: 8. The CDR3: CASSEAGGLGLEQYF. In DNA, the CDR3 is TGTGCCAGCAGTGAAGCGGGAGGGCTCGGTCTCGAGCAGTACTTC.

The chain carries TRBV4-2 and TRBJ2-3; tentatively, D is TRBD2 (5 bases). V lost 0 bases and J lost 3, with 7 bases in between. Germline V gene lookup returns CDR1 LGHNA and CDR2 YNFKEQ. The CDR3 is made up of 14 amino acids. The CDR3 DNA sequence: TGTGCCAGCAGCCAAGAGAGAGGGACAGATACGCAGTATTTT. Amino acids: CASSQERGTDTQYF.

The chain is built from TRBV5-1 and TRBJ1-1; D is perhaps TRBD1 (6 bases). The germline V gene has CDR1 SGHRS and CDR2 YFSETQ. CDR3 length equals 13 residues. Trimming took 4 bases from V and 2 from J, leaving 9 bases between them. CDR3: CASSPDSNTEAFF. Here the CDR3 DNA reads TGCGCCAGCAGCCCGGACAGTAACACTGAAGCTTTCTTT. Full variable domain (outside the CDR3, taken from reference TRBV5-1 and TRBJ1-1): KAGVTQTPRYLIKTRGQQVTLSCSPISGHRSVSWYQQTPGQGLQFLFEYFSETQRNKGNFPGRFSGRQFSNSRSEMNVSTLELGDSALYLCASSPDSNTEAFFGQGTRLTVV.

On this clone itself: At one end, the junction sequence differs from germline, possibly due to a read error. The rearrangement joins TRBV5-1 to TRBJ2-6; TRBD1 is a possible D gene (5 bases). Germline V CDR1 and CDR2: SGHRS, YFSETQ. CDR3 size: 16 residues. CDR3 sequence reads: CASSLQGSGGANVPTF. DNA of the CDR3: TGCGCCAGCAGCTTGCAAGGGTCTGGTGGGGCCAACGTCCCGACTTTC.

This clone was picked up a small number of times. The J gene is TRBJ2-1, the V gene TRBV25-1; 9 bases match TRBD2. Germline CDR1 and CDR2: MGHDK and SYGVNS. V shed 9 bases and J 1 base; nucleotides not matched to a gene: 4. The CDR3 is 14 amino acids. The CDR3 spells CARLSGRSYNEQFF. DNA for the CDR3: TGTGCCAGACTCAGCGGGAGGTCCTACAATGAGCAGTTCTTC. The full variable domain, with the rest looked up from reference TRBV25-1 and TRBJ2-1, is EADIYQTPRYLVIGTGKKITLECSQTMGHDKMYWYQQDPGMELHLIHYSYGVNSTEKGDLSSESTVSRIRTEHFPLTLESARPSHTSQYLCARLSGRSYNEQFFGPGTRLTVL.

The chain has TRBV10-2 and TRBJ1-3; no reliable D call. Germline-derived CDR1 and CDR2 are WSHSY and SAAADI. V lost 2 bases and J 0 bases, leaving 8 bases between the germline ends. The CDR3 is 15 amino acids. CDR3 bases: TGCGCCAGCAGTGAGAGGCCTAGCTCTGGAAACACCATATATTTT. Translated, it gives CASSERPSSGNTIYF.

The gene calls are TRBV28 and TRBJ1-1, with D perhaps matching TRBD1 (5 bases). Germline CDR1 and CDR2: MDHEN and SYDVKM. The V end was cut by 4 bases, the J end by 3 bases, with 12 bases between. CDR3 length: 14 amino acids. This CDR3 reads CASSYVREDTEAFF. The CDR3 bases are TGTGCCAGCAGTTATGTCAGGGAGGACACTGAAGCTTTCTTT.

The chain links TRBV6-5 to TRBJ1-4, with TRBD1 identical over 9 bases. V shed 8 bases, J shed 5 bases, and the junction held 6 bases outside the gene matches. This CDR3 comprises 14 residues. From germline, CDR1 is MNHEY and CDR2 SVGAGI. The CDR3 loop reads CASRPGQGNEKLFF. CDR3 nucleotides: TGTGCCAGCCGCCCGGGACAGGGAAATGAAAAACTGTTTTTT.

J is TRBJ1-3 and V is TRBV6-1; D unresolved. From germline, CDR1 is MNHNS and CDR2 SASEGT. Trimming took off 5 bases at V and 0 bases at J, with 11 bases between the two ends. The CDR3 totals 15 residues. The CDR3 reads CASSSSGSSGNTIYF. The DNA for the CDR3 is TGTGCCAGCAGTTCATCTGGCAGCTCTGGAAACACCATATATTTT.

CDR3 protein: CASSVLQVYGKNIQYF. Here the CDR3 DNA reads TGTGCCAGCAGTGTTCTACAGGTCTATGGCAAAAACATTCAGTACTTC. The V gene is TRBV2, the J gene TRBJ2-4; perhaps TRBD1 as D (5 bases). This CDR3 has 16 residues. CDR1 and CDR2 from the germline V gene are SNHLY and FYNNEI. Trimming took 4 bases from V and 3 from J, leaving 16 bases between them.

Only one count was recorded for this clone. This chain links TRBV27 with TRBJ2-1; 13 bases line up with TRBD2. Germline CDR1 and CDR2: MNHEY and SMNVEV (reference sequence). V was clipped by 3 bases and J by 7 bases; unmatched bases: 6. The CDR3 is made up of 16 amino acids. For the CDR3, the DNA is TGTGCCAGCAGTTTCACTAGCGGGAGGGGTTTAAATGAGCAGTTCTTC. The encoded protein is CASSFTSGRGLNEQFF.

This chain uses TRBV5-1 with TRBJ2-3; no definite D call. CDR1 is SGHRS and CDR2 is YFSETQ in the germline V gene. This CDR3 contains 14 residues. Trimming pared 0 bases from V and 2 bases from J, leaving 7 bases between. The CDR3 DNA reads TGCGCCAGCAGCTTGGGCGGAAACACAGATACGCAGTATTTT. This encodes CASSLGGNTDTQYF.

This clone was seen a few times. The gene calls are TRBV6-1 and TRBJ1-5, with 9 bases aligning to TRBD1. V shed 7 bases and J 5 bases; nucleotides not matched to a gene: 6. There are 14 residues in the CDR3. Germline-derived CDR1 and CDR2 are MNHNS and SASEGT. The CDR3 loop reads CASTPTGGDQPQHF. DNA of the CDR3: TGTGCCAGCACTCCGACAGGGGGAGATCAGCCCCAGCATTTT.